This TCR beta chain was sequenced during a study of read filtering for tumor transcriptome and immune sequencing. On the study more broadly: Transcriptome libraries were built from DNase-treated RNA.

From approximately 400 ng of RNA, a library with molecular barcoded alpha/delta and beta/gamma adaptors was made. TCRdb fed the reads into MiXCR, producing one record per CDR3 protein. The sample yields some 41,000 distinct CDR3 sequences, 10% to 15% seen once. In its sample, this clonotype was seen many times. Its cognate antigen is unknown. The CDR3 sequence is 11 residues long. The V and J ends lost 5 bases and 5 bases respectively, with 8 bases between them. Germline V gene data show CDR1 as DFQATT and CDR2 as SNEGSKA (reference sequence). Study results and caveats: IR-seq captured clonotypes deeper and more reliably than RNA-seq. Sorted CD138-negative bone marrow cells were not purified T cells.

This rearrangement joins TRBV20-1 to TRBJ2-3, with D tentatively TRBD2 (5 bases). The TCR sequence derives from a donor at least 40 years old with multiple myeloma. Sequencing was carried out using a population of CD138-negative cells sorted from bone marrow. Written as DNA, the CDR3 is TGCAGTGCTCGGGGTGGAGATACGCAGTATTTT. This sequence encodes CSARGGDTQYF.